This TCR beta chain was sequenced in a study of blood T cell repertoires in COVID-19. The wider study: In each case, the material was cDNA or gDNA derived from T cells, B-cell-depleted T cells, or PBMCs.

Source study methods: Reference gene primer amplification yielded estimated nucleated cell counts. The data were produced by immunoSEQ multiplex PCR, yet TCRdb's version contains in-frame clones alone and is incomplete. V and J calls and clone size follow that table, whereas D and trimming were derived from the DNA. The sample lists roughly 250,000 clones, around 85% occurring once. This clone has a single count. The CDR3 extends over 15 amino acids. V trimming: 7 bases; J trimming: 4 bases; junction bases outside the gene matches: 9. Germline CDR1 is LNHDA and CDR2 is SQIVND (reference sequence). The Seattle site enrolled patients during active infection and followed them longitudinally.

The gene calls are TRBV19 and TRBJ2-3; 9 bases align to TRBD2. The specimen sequenced was peripheral blood. The sequence came from a human donor with COVID-19, enrolled during active disease. The donor label of this sample is uncertain. CDR3 region: CASTSSGLASDTQYF. The DNA of the CDR3 is TGTGCCAGTACCTCCTCGGGACTAGCCTCAGATACGCAGTATTTT.